One T cell receptor (beta chain) is described in this entry. The data are from a study of T-cell reconstitution after alpha-beta-depleted transplantation in children. CDR1 SGHNT and CDR2 YENEEA come from the germline V gene. Losses at the gene ends were 5 bases for V and 3 bases for J; bases not matched to a gene: 7. This CDR3 comprises 16 residues. Library preparation (for TCRbeta) was performed with unique molecular identifiers. TCRdb used MiXCR to reprocess the PCR reads, holding one entry per CDR3 protein. The sample has about 480,000 distinct CDR3 sequences, approximately 12% seen once. The source was PBMCs from the stem cell graft donor, collected from the stem cell graft. The V call is TRBV11-3, the J call TRBJ2-5; 12 nucleotides align to TRBD2. The sequence was obtained from a human donor who donated a stem cell graft to a child with combined immunodeficiency. The CDR3 here is CASSPRLAGAEETQYF. In DNA, the CDR3 is TGTGCCAGCAGCCCCAGACTAGCGGGAGCTGAAGAGACCCAGTACTTC.